The present T cell receptor (beta chain) was sequenced within a study of T cell repertoires in cytomegalovirus infection. For the study at large: The authors relied on CMV epitopes, both recently identified HLA-C-restricted and well-studied HLA-B-restricted. Indications came from public TCR beta signatures; they pointed to CMV infection and to a matching HLA type.

Findings and limits, study-wide: Adding up the frequency of public TCR beta families identified people who carried CMV plus the relevant HLA. CMV-specific TCR beta clonotypes restricted by HLA-C dominated the ex vivo response.

This clonotype was seen a few times. The target antigen is unknown. The CDR3 contains 15 residues. V gave up 0 bases and J gave up 6 bases, with 15 bases separating them. Germline loops: CDR1 SGHTA, CDR2 FQGNSA. MiXCR, run by TCRdb on the reads, gives a single entry per CDR3 protein. The sample holds around 71,000 distinct CDR3 sequences; approximately 22% are singletons and the top ten take roughly 63%. The rearrangement links TRBV7-2 to TRBJ2-7; no clear D. The clonotype was recovered from a human donor in good health (CMV status not recorded). Some clones in this sample may be carry-over from other donors' samples. The sample consisted of CD8+ T cells from cultured PBMCs, taken from culture after CMV antigen stimulation. The CDR3 reads CASSLARSVRAEQYF. The CDR3 nucleotides read TGTGCCAGCAGCTTAGCTAGATCGGTCCGGGCCGAGCAGTACTTC.